These T cell receptor beta chains were read from a single sample in a study of sequential checkpoint blockade in melanoma. The protocol was immunoSEQ multiplex PCR, while the TCRdb copy is restricted to in-frame clones and leaves out a portion. The repertoire holds around 40,000 clones, with roughly 85% as singletons. The sample in question was CD8+ T cells sorted from blood (inferred from file names), obtained from a patient given nivolumab and ipilimumab in sequence. The receptor set was obtained from a human donor with melanoma. Each CDR3 is given with its conserved first and last residue. A D gene is named only where the DNA matches it firmly. Where a row states a size, it is once, few, many or the class of an expanded clone; other rows omit it.

clone_size | j_call | d_call | v_call | cdr3_nt | cdr3_aa
- | TRBJ2-1 | TRBD2 | TRBV27 | TGTGCCAGCAGTTTCCTGACTAGCGGGATAGCTGAGCAGTTCTTC | CASSFLTSGIAEQFF
- | TRBJ2-5 | TRBD2 | TRBV10-2 | TGCGCCAGCAGTGGACTAGCGGGAGAGACCCAGTACTTC | CASSGLAGETQYF
- | TRBJ2-2 | TRBD1 | TRBV7-3 | TGTGCCAGCAGCCCCACTGTGACAGGGGACACCGGGGAGCTGTTTTTT | CASSPTVTGDTGELFF
- | TRBJ2-5 | - | TRBV10-1 | TGCGCCAGCAGTGCGGGGGAAAAAGAGACCCAGTACTTC | CASSAGEKETQYF
- | TRBJ2-1 | TRBD1 | TRBV19 | TGTGCCAGTAGTATCGGACAGGGATCTGGGAATGAGCAGTTCTTC | CASSIGQGSGNEQFF
- | TRBJ2-7 | TRBD1 | TRBV2 | TGTGCCAGCAGGGGGACAGGGCCGACCTACGAGCAGTACTTC | CASRGTGPTYEQYF
- | TRBJ2-7 | TRBD2 | TRBV6-5 | TGTGCCAGCAGTCCTGGGACTAGCGGGGTCAACGAGCAGTACTTC | CASSPGTSGVNEQYF
medium-sized | TRBJ2-2 | TRBD1 | TRBV5-1 | TGCGCCAGCAGCTTGGCCATGACAGGGGGCAACACCGGGGAGCTGTTTTTT | CASSLAMTGGNTGELFF
- | TRBJ2-7 | TRBD1 | TRBV7-9 | TGTGCCAGCAGCTTAGCCGTGGGACAGGGGTACGAGCAGTACTTC | CASSLAVGQGYEQYF
- | TRBJ2-7 | TRBD2 | TRBV5-1 | TGCGCCAGCAGCTTGGCGGGGGGGGGCTACGAGCAGTACTTC | CASSLAGGGYEQYF
- | TRBJ2-7 | - | TRBV6-1 | TGTGCCAGCAGTGAAGCCGTACGGGGGTACGAGCAGTACTTC | CASSEAVRGYEQYF
- | TRBJ2-1 | TRBD1 | TRBV28 | TGTGCCAGCCGGGCACAGGGGAAGGGTAATGAGCAGTTCTTC | CASRAQGKGNEQFF
- | TRBJ2-3 | - | TRBV9 | TGTGCCAGCAGCGTAAGGACTATAAGCACAGATACGCAGTATTTT | CASSVRTISTDTQYF
- | TRBJ2-1 | - | TRBV11-2 | TGTGCCAGCAGCGTGGGACTTGCCGGGTCCTACAATGAGCAGTTCTTC | CASSVGLAGSYNEQFF
- | TRBJ2-7 | TRBD1 | TRBV5-8 | TGTGCCAGCAGCCCATATCCCGGGACAGGGGGCGGGCCCGAGCAGTACTTC | CASSPYPGTGGGPEQYF
- | TRBJ1-5 | - | TRBV7-3 | TGTGCCAGCAGCATCCCGTGTGTCTTGAGCAATCAGCCCCAGCATTTT | CASSIPCVLSNQPQHF
- | TRBJ1-5 | - | TRBV7-8 | TGTGCCAGCAGCTTACCAGGGAAGTATAGCAATCAGCCCCAGCATTTT | CASSLPGKYSNQPQHF
- | TRBJ2-5 | - | TRBV4-2 | TGTGCCAGCAGCCAATACCTAGCTTACCAAGAGACCCAGTACTTC | CASSQYLAYQETQYF
- | TRBJ2-3 | - | TRBV27 | TGTGCCAGCAGTTTATTACGAGCGGGAGATACGCAGTATTTT | CASSLLRAGDTQYF